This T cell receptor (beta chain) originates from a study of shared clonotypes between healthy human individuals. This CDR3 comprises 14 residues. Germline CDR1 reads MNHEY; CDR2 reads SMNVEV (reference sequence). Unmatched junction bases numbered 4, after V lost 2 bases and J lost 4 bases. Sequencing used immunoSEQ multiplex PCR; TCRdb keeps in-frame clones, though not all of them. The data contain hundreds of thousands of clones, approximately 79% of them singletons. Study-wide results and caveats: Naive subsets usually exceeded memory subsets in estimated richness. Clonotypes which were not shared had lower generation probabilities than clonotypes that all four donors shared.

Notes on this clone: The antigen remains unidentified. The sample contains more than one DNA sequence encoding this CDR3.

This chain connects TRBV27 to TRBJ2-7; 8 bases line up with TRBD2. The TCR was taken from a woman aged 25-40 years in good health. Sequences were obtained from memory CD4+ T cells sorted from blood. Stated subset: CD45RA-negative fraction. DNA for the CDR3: TGTGCCAGCAGTTTAGCCGGGACTAGATACGAGCAGTACTTC. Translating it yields CASSLAGTRYEQYF.